A selection of T cell receptor beta chains follows, all from one sample in a study of early T cells in non-severe SARS-CoV-2 infection. TCRdb re-called the 5' RACE reads with MiXCR, one entry per CDR3 protein. Altogether approximately 70,000 distinct CDR3 sequences are present, around 12% being singletons, with the ten largest covering roughly 1.3%. Material for sequencing was whole blood. These receptors all come from an adult who was a healthcare worker with PCR-confirmed SARS-CoV-2 infection or an uninfected control (not recorded which). Each CDR3 is given with its conserved first and last residue. The order of the fields is V gene, D gene, clone size, J gene, CDR3 length, CDR3 DNA, CDR3 protein. D genes are given only for firm matches. Only part of the rows carry a size: once, few, many, or a class if the clone is expanded.

V gene: TRBV6-6
D gene: NA
clone size: many
J gene: TRBJ2-1
CDR3 length: 14
CDR3 DNA: TGTGCCAGCTGGACCAACCCCCCCAACAATGAGCAGTTCTTC
CDR3 protein: CASWTNPPNNEQFF

V gene: TRBV7-9
D gene: TRBD2
clone size: many
J gene: TRBJ2-6
CDR3 length: 19
CDR3 DNA: TGTGCCAGCAGCTTATGGCTAGCGGGGGGAAACTCTGGGGCCAACGTCCTGACTTTC
CDR3 protein: CASSLWLAGGNSGANVLTF

V gene: TRBV6-2/TRBV6-3
D gene: NA
clone size: many
J gene: TRBJ2-1
CDR3 length: 14
CDR3 DNA: TGTGCCAGCAGTTACCAGGGCCGGGGGAATGAGCAGTTCTTC
CDR3 protein: CASSYQGRGNEQFF

V gene: TRBV6-2/TRBV6-3
D gene: TRBD1
clone size: many
J gene: TRBJ1-5
CDR3 length: 20
CDR3 DNA: TGTGCCAGCAGTTACCCCTCGGACAGGGAAAAGTACGGTAGCAATCAGCCCCAGCATTTT
CDR3 protein: CASSYPSDREKYGSNQPQHF

V gene: TRBV28
D gene: TRBD1
clone size: once
J gene: TRBJ2-7
CDR3 length: 14
CDR3 DNA: TGTGCCAGCAGCCAAAAGGACAGGGCCTACGAGCAGTACTTC
CDR3 protein: CASSQKDRAYEQYF

V gene: TRBV29-1
D gene: NA
clone size: many
J gene: TRBJ2-3
CDR3 length: 15
CDR3 DNA: TGCAGCGTTGAGGGAACAACTAGCAATTCAGATACGCAGTATTTT
CDR3 protein: CSVEGTTSNSDTQYF

V gene: TRBV28
D gene: NA
clone size: many
J gene: TRBJ1-1
CDR3 length: 14
CDR3 DNA: TGTGCCAGCAGCTCCACGGGCAAACACACTGAAGCTTTCTTT
CDR3 protein: CASSSTGKHTEAFF

V gene: TRBV29-1
D gene: NA
clone size: NA
J gene: TRBJ2-1
CDR3 length: 10
CDR3 DNA: TGCAGCGTTGGGGGAAATGAGCAGTTCTTC
CDR3 protein: CSVGGNEQFF

V gene: TRBV7-2
D gene: TRBD2
clone size: many
J gene: TRBJ2-7
CDR3 length: 17
CDR3 DNA: TGTGCCAGCAGCTTTCCTAGCGGGAGGGGACGGGCCTACGAGCAGTACTTC
CDR3 protein: CASSFPSGRGRAYEQYF

V gene: TRBV5-1
D gene: TRBD1
clone size: many
J gene: TRBJ1-1
CDR3 length: 14
CDR3 DNA: TGCGCCAGCAGCTTGGACAGGGGTTGGGCTGAAGCTTTCTTT
CDR3 protein: CASSLDRGWAEAFF

V gene: TRBV20-1
D gene: NA
clone size: few
J gene: TRBJ2-7
CDR3 length: 13
CDR3 DNA: TGCAGTGCTAAAAACAGGGACTCCTACGAGCAGTACTTC
CDR3 protein: CSAKNRDSYEQYF

V gene: TRBV28
D gene: TRBD1
clone size: many
J gene: TRBJ2-7
CDR3 length: 14
CDR3 DNA: TGTGCCAGCAGCCCGGACAGGGTGGTCTACGAGCAGTACTTC
CDR3 protein: CASSPDRVVYEQYF

V gene: TRBV25-1
D gene: NA
clone size: NA
J gene: TRBJ2-5
CDR3 length: 17
CDR3 DNA: TGTGCCAGCAGTGAATATCGGGGGTTACAGGAGGACGAGACCCAGTACTTC
CDR3 protein: CASSEYRGLQEDETQYF

V gene: TRBV14
D gene: TRBD1
clone size: many
J gene: TRBJ1-6
CDR3 length: 13
CDR3 DNA: TGTGCCAGCAGCCGGCCAGGGGGTTCACCCCTCCACTTT
CDR3 protein: CASSRPGGSPLHF

V gene: TRBV9
D gene: NA
clone size: many
J gene: TRBJ1-6
CDR3 length: 16
CDR3 DNA: TGTGCCAGCAGCGGGGAGGGGACTCCGGGAAGGTCACCCCTCCACTTT
CDR3 protein: CASSGEGTPGRSPLHF

V gene: TRBV29-1
D gene: NA
clone size: many
J gene: TRBJ1-1
CDR3 length: 12
CDR3 DNA: TGCAGCGGTGATACAGAGAACACTGAAGCTTTCTTT
CDR3 protein: CSGDTENTEAFF

V gene: TRBV5-6
D gene: NA
clone size: NA
J gene: TRBJ2-5
CDR3 length: 15
CDR3 DNA: TGTGCCAGCAGCTTGAGTCGGGGGACCCAAGAGACCCAGTACTTC
CDR3 protein: CASSLSRGTQETQYF

V gene: TRBV15
D gene: NA
clone size: few
J gene: TRBJ2-4
CDR3 length: 16
CDR3 DNA: TGTGCCACCAGCCCCACACGCAGGGAGACCAAAAACATTCAGTACTTC
CDR3 protein: CATSPTRRETKNIQYF

V gene: TRBV28
D gene: TRBD1
clone size: many
J gene: TRBJ1-6
CDR3 length: 16
CDR3 DNA: TGTGCCAGCTCCCCTCTGGGGCAGGGGGCAAATTCACCCCTCCACTTT
CDR3 protein: CASSPLGQGANSPLHF

V gene: TRBV18
D gene: NA
clone size: many
J gene: TRBJ1-5
CDR3 length: 15
CDR3 DNA: TGTGCCAGCTCACCGGGGCAGGGAGGCAATCAGCCCCAGCATTTT
CDR3 protein: CASSPGQGGNQPQHF

V gene: TRBV5-1
D gene: NA
clone size: many
J gene: TRBJ1-2
CDR3 length: 14
CDR3 DNA: TGCGCCAGCAGCTCAGGGGTCACGAACTATGGCTACACCTTC
CDR3 protein: CASSSGVTNYGYTF

V gene: TRBV18
D gene: NA
clone size: many
J gene: TRBJ2-3
CDR3 length: 12
CDR3 DNA: TGTGCCAGCTCACCAGGCACAGATACGCAGTATTTT
CDR3 protein: CASSPGTDTQYF

V gene: TRBV2
D gene: TRBD2
clone size: NA
J gene: TRBJ2-1
CDR3 length: 14
CDR3 DNA: TGTGCCAGCAGTGTACGGGAGGGATACAATGAGCAGTTCTTC
CDR3 protein: CASSVREGYNEQFF

V gene: TRBV24-1
D gene: NA
clone size: many
J gene: TRBJ2-3
CDR3 length: 14
CDR3 DNA: TGTGCCACCAGTGGGAAAGCGGGTCTGGATACGCAGTATTTT
CDR3 protein: CATSGKAGLDTQYF

V gene: TRBV21-1
D gene: NA
clone size: many
J gene: TRBJ1-1
CDR3 length: 16
CDR3 DNA: TGTGCCAGCAGCAAAGAAAGGGGGGAACTGAACACTGAAGCTTTCTTT
CDR3 protein: CASSKERGELNTEAFF

V gene: TRBV28
D gene: NA
clone size: many
J gene: TRBJ1-6
CDR3 length: 13
CDR3 DNA: TGTGCCAGCAGTTTATACCCCGTGTCACCCCTCCACTTT
CDR3 protein: CASSLYPVSPLHF

V gene: TRBV2
D gene: TRBD1
clone size: many
J gene: TRBJ1-2
CDR3 length: 14
CDR3 DNA: TGTGCCAGCAGTTGGACAGGGGCGGACTATGGCTACACCTTC
CDR3 protein: CASSWTGADYGYTF

V gene: TRBV28
D gene: TRBD1
clone size: many
J gene: TRBJ2-7
CDR3 length: 13
CDR3 DNA: TGTGCCAGCAGTTTGGGACAGGTCTACGAGCAGTACTTC
CDR3 protein: CASSLGQVYEQYF

V gene: TRBV7-2
D gene: NA
clone size: NA
J gene: TRBJ1-2
CDR3 length: 13
CDR3 DNA: TGTGCCAGCAGCCCACAGAAAATCGACGGCTACACCTTC
CDR3 protein: CASSPQKIDGYTF

V gene: TRBV5-4
D gene: NA
clone size: many
J gene: TRBJ2-1
CDR3 length: 15
CDR3 DNA: TGTGCCAGCAGCACTAGACAGGCGTCCTACAATGAGCAGTTCTTC
CDR3 protein: CASSTRQASYNEQFF

V gene: TRBV25-1
D gene: NA
clone size: many
J gene: TRBJ2-1
CDR3 length: 16
CDR3 DNA: TGTGCCAGCAGTGAAGAAGGAGAGGAAGCCTACAATGAGCAGTTCTTC
CDR3 protein: CASSEEGEEAYNEQFF

V gene: TRBV12-3/TRBV12-4
D gene: TRBD2
clone size: many
J gene: TRBJ2-1
CDR3 length: 15
CDR3 DNA: TGTGCCAGCAGTAATCTAGCGGGAGCCTACAATGAGCAGTTCTTC
CDR3 protein: CASSNLAGAYNEQFF

V gene: TRBV20-1
D gene: NA
clone size: many
J gene: TRBJ2-5
CDR3 length: 14
CDR3 DNA: TGCAGTGCATTCCCCTCACTAGGGACAGAGACCCAGTACTTC
CDR3 protein: CSAFPSLGTETQYF

V gene: TRBV29-1
D gene: NA
clone size: few
J gene: TRBJ1-1
CDR3 length: 11
CDR3 DNA: TGCAGCGCGTCACACCAGATCGAAGCTTTCTTT
CDR3 protein: CSASHQIEAFF